The source of this T cell receptor beta chain is a study of blood T cells in healthy people across ages. For this clonotype: Its antigen is unknown.

Findings and limits, study-wide: Both higher diversity and more naive CD4+ cells marked long-lived donors when set against aged donors.

The authors ran a second PCR of about 7 to 12 cycles using a sample-barcoded 5' primer and a J-beta primer mix. At least 2.5 million CDR3-containing paired-end reads were obtained per sample. One entry per CDR3 protein, called by TCRdb with MiXCR from the 5' RACE reads. Among 800,000 to 950,000 distinct CDR3 sequences listed, around 48% were seen once. The clonotype comes from a man aged 30 to 39 in good health. The sequenced material came from blood.

CDR3 in amino acids: CAISLQGEAGNSPLHF. In DNA form, the CDR3 reads TGTGCCATCAGTCTACAGGGGGAGGCTGGGAATTCACCCCTCCACTTT. The J gene is TRBJ1-6, the V gene TRBV10-3, with 8 bases that match TRBD1. V gave up 5 bases and J gave up 7 bases; unmatched junction bases: 10. Germline V gene data show CDR1 as ENHRY and CDR2 as SYGVKD. This CDR3 region has 16 residues.